The rows below give T cell receptor beta chains drawn from one sample of a study of T cell repertoires in cytomegalovirus infection. Their recognized antigens are unknown. MiXCR was run by TCRdb on the reads, yielding one entry per CDR3 protein. This table has around 710,000 distinct CDR3 sequences, about 28% appearing once. Sequenced here: cultured CD8+ T cells from PBMCs, sampled from culture after CMV antigen stimulation. These TCRs come from a human donor in good health (CMV status not recorded). Some clones in this sample may be carry-over from other donors' samples. The CDR3 runs from the conserved cysteine through the conserved F or W. Fields, in order: D gene, clone size, J gene, V gene, CDR3 protein, CDR3 DNA. D genes are given only for firm matches. Size tells how often a clone was seen (once, few, many) or the class of an expanded clone, and some rows leave it out.

>.|.|TRBJ2-5|TRBV2
CASSAEVDFETQYF
TGTGCCAGCAGCGCCGAGGTCGATTTCGAGACCCAGTACTTC
>TRBD2|few|TRBJ2-5|TRBV28
CASSLFPLAGVQETQYF
TGTGCCAGCAGTTTATTCCCTTTAGCGGGGGTGCAAGAGACCCAGTACTTC
>.|few|TRBJ2-5|TRBV5-4
CASSPAAGAETQYF
TGTGCCAGCAGCCCCGCGGCGGGGGCGGAGACCCAGTACTTC
>.|.|TRBJ1-2|TRBV7-9
CASSLEFTANYGYTF
TGTGCCAGCAGCTTAGAGTTTACGGCGAACTATGGCTACACCTTC
>.|.|TRBJ1-1|TRBV5-8
CASSFGPRVSGRNTEAFF
TGTGCCAGCAGCTTCGGGCCTCGGGTTTCGGGGCGGAACACTGAAGCTTTCTTT
>TRBD2|.|TRBJ2-3|TRBV11-1
CASSLKRGTDTQYF
TGTGCCAGCAGCTTAAAGCGGGGGACGGATACGCAGTATTTT
>.|.|TRBJ1-2|TRBV27
CASRRGQNYGYTF
TGTGCCAGCAGAAGAGGACAGAACTATGGCTACACCTTC
>.|many|TRBJ2-6|TRBV7-9
CASSLLGSGANVLTF
TGTGCCAGCAGCTTACTAGGCTCTGGGGCCAACGTCCTGACTTTC
>TRBD1|.|TRBJ1-5|TRBV6-1
CASSYRGLRPQHF
TGTGCCAGCAGTTACAGGGGGTTGAGGCCCCAGCATTTT
>.|few|TRBJ1-1|TRBV3-1
CASSHAPNTEAFF
TGTGCCAGCAGCCATGCCCCGAACACTGAAGCTTTCTTT
>TRBD2|.|TRBJ2-1|TRBV7-9
CASSLKIAGYEQFF
TGTGCCAGCAGCTTAAAAATAGCGGGTTATGAGCAGTTCTTC
>.|few|TRBJ1-4|TRBV4-1
CASSQVPRTVGEKLFF
TGCGCCAGCAGCCAAGTACCTCGGACAGTTGGGGAAAAACTGTTTTTT
>TRBD1|few|TRBJ2-7|TRBV10-3
CAISESGGPNEQYF
TGTGCCATCAGTGAGTCAGGGGGCCCCAACGAGCAGTACTTC
>.|.|TRBJ2-7|TRBV24-1
CATSDLYEQYF
TGTGCCACCAGTGACCTCTACGAGCAGTACTTC
>.|.|TRBJ1-5|TRBV9
CASSGSGTTNQPQHF
TGTGCCAGCAGCGGCTCGGGGACAACAAATCAGCCCCAGCATTTT
>.|.|TRBJ2-1|TRBV11-3
CASSPGPLGTFIGYNEQFF
TGTGCCAGCAGCCCCGGACCGTTGGGAACGTTCATAGGGTACAATGAGCAGTTCTTC
>.|.|TRBJ2-1|TRBV9
CASSVMDNEQFF
TGTGCCAGCAGCGTAATGGATAATGAGCAGTTCTTC